What follows are 29 T cell receptor beta chains derived from one specimen sequenced in a study of cytomegalovirus exposure and HLA in healthy donors. The PCR contained 60 Vbeta and 13 Jbeta primers. The method was immunoSEQ multiplex PCR; TCRdb's version includes in-frame clones alone and lacks a portion of them. The data contain around 91,000 clones, roughly 78% of them singletons. Sample: PBMCs. The source is a male donor in good health and CMV-seropositive.

The table lists this clone with a few counts. V and J are TRBV27 and TRBJ1-1; D not resolved. There are 12 residues in the CDR3. CDR1 and CDR2 from the germline V gene are MNHEY and SMNVEV (reference sequence). Trimming removed 7 bases from V and 7 bases from J, with 13 bases in between. CDR3 DNA: TGTGCCAGCAAGCGGACCTCGGGTGAAGCTTTCTTT. This gives the protein CASKRTSGEAFF.

This rearrangement joins TRBV27 to TRBJ1-1, with 7 bases aligning to TRBD1. Trimming took 6 bases from V and 3 from J; bases not matched to a gene: 4. CDR3 length: 13 residues. Per germline, CDR1 MNHEY and CDR2 SMNVEV (reference sequence). The CDR3 DNA is TGTGCCAGCAGCTGGACAGGCGACACTGAAGCTTTCTTT. It specifies CASSWTGDTEAFF.

This clone has just a few counts. The rearrangement joins TRBV28 to TRBJ1-4, with D possibly TRBD1 on 6 matching bases. This CDR3 has 13 amino acids. Germline CDR1 is MDHEN and CDR2 is SYDVKM. Deletions cut 5 bases from V and 8 bases from J, with 12 bases between. The CDR3 DNA reads TGTGCCAGCAGTGTAACCGGACAGGAAAAACTGTTTTTT. Amino acids: CASSVTGQEKLFF.

The rearrangement uses TRBV28 and TRBJ1-4; no clear D gene. V was clipped by 5 bases and J by 7 bases, with 14 bases between them. This CDR3 region has 14 residues. The germline gives CDR1 MDHEN, CDR2 SYDVKM. CDR3 nucleotides: TGTGCCAGCAGTAGGCCCGAGGAGGTTGAAAAACTGTTTTTT. Translated, it gives CASSRPEEVEKLFF.

This chain links TRBV10-1 with TRBJ2-3, with 9 nucleotides matching TRBD2. The CDR3 loop spans 17 amino acids. Trimming cost V 3 bases and J 1 base; bases outside gene matches: 8. The germline CDR1 and CDR2 sequences are WNHNN and SYGVQD (reference sequence). CDR3 DNA sequence: TGCGCCAGCAGTGACTTGACTAGCGGAGGCCGCACAGATACGCAGTATTTT. Encoded protein: CASSDLTSGGRTDTQYF.

The sample holds one count of this clone. The junction departs from germline at one end; a sequencing error may be responsible. The V call is TRBV6-1, the J call TRBJ2-5; 7 nucleotides line up with TRBD2. CDR3 length equals 16 residues. CDR1 and CDR2 from the germline V gene are MNHNS and SASEGT. The CDR3 here is CASREGGRGVRETQYF. The CDR3 nucleotides are TGTGCCAGCAGGGAAGGCGGGAGAGGTGTGAGAGAGACCCAGTACTTC.

The V and J genes are TRBV14 and TRBJ2-7, with 7 bases identical to TRBD2. The CDR3 covers 17 residues. The germline CDR1 and CDR2 sequences are SGHDN and FVKESK. The ends lost 5 bases at V and 4 bases at J; junction bases unmatched: 17. The CDR3 reads CASSSQPRSGARYEQYF. The CDR3 region has the DNA TGTGCCAGCAGCTCCCAACCGAGAAGCGGGGCAAGATACGAGCAGTACTTC.

The chain links TRBV30 to TRBJ2-1, with D possibly TRBD2 on 5 matching bases. The CDR3 length is 13 residues. CDR1 is GTSNPN and CDR2 is SVGIG in the germline V gene (reference sequence). Between the trimmed V and J ends, which lost 0 bases and 9 bases, there was a span of 12 bases. The CDR3 nucleotides are TGTGCCTGGAGTGTAAGGCCTACTAGTGAGCAGTTCTTC. This encodes CAWSVRPTSEQFF.

The chain uses TRBV5-1 and TRBJ1-1; TRBD1 matches 9 bases. The V gene's germline CDR1 is SGHRS and CDR2 YFSETQ. The ends lost 4 bases at V and 8 bases at J; junction bases unmatched: 12. The CDR3 contains 15 residues. DNA for the CDR3: TGCGCCAGCAGCGGGGGGACAGGGACGGTGACAGAAGCTTTCTTT. Its protein is CASSGGTGTVTEAFF.

This rearrangement joins TRBV5-1 to TRBJ2-7; D ambiguous. The V end was cut by 5 bases, the J end by 6 bases, with 15 bases between. The CDR3 is made up of 13 amino acids. CDR1 SGHRS and CDR2 YFSETQ come from the germline V gene. The CDR3 loop is CASRSLTGGEQYF. The CDR3 coding sequence is TGCGCCAGCAGGTCCCTAACGGGTGGCGAGCAGTACTTC.

The CDR3 coding sequence is TGTGCCAGCAGCTTCGGGGGACCTAACTATGGCTACACCTTC. Translation gives CASSFGGPNYGYTF. The rearrangement uses TRBV5-6 and TRBJ1-2; D perhaps matches TRBD1 (5 bases). CDR3 size: 14 residues. Between the trimmed V and J ends, which lost 2 bases and 0 bases, there was a span of 8 bases. Looked up from germline, CDR1 is SGHDT and CDR2 is YYEEEE.

The chain carries TRBV6-1 and TRBJ2-3, with D unresolved. V shed 0 bases and J shed 6 bases, with 10 bases lying between them. Germline CDR1 reads MNHNS; CDR2 reads SASEGT. The CDR3 is 14 amino acids. The DNA for the CDR3 is TGTGCCAGCAGTGAAGCCGGTTTCGGGGATACGCAGTATTTT. Translating it yields CASSEAGFGDTQYF.

This chain joins TRBV15 and TRBJ2-7, with 10 bases identical to TRBD2. The CDR3 totals 14 residues. CDR1 is LNHNV and CDR2 is YYDKDF in the germline V gene (reference sequence). J gave up 7 bases and V 0 bases, and 3 bases lay outside the gene matches. CDR3 sequence: CATSRDVAGGEQYF. The DNA of the CDR3 is TGTGCCACCAGCAGAGATGTAGCGGGAGGTGAGCAGTACTTC.

V usage is TRBV5-1 and J usage is TRBJ2-1; the match to TRBD2 covers 12 bases. The CDR3 totals 15 residues. V shed 3 bases and J 5 bases; nucleotides not matched to a gene: 3. Germline lookup yields CDR1 SGHRS and CDR2 YFSETQ. CDR3 in amino acids: CASSWGLAGNNEQFF. DNA of the CDR3: TGCGCCAGCAGCTGGGGACTAGCGGGCAACAATGAGCAGTTCTTC.

This chain links TRBV6-4 with TRBJ1-2, with 7 bases aligning to TRBD1. The CDR3 is made up of 14 amino acids. Germline assignment: CDR1 MRHNA and CDR2 SNTAGT. The ends lost 4 bases at V and 2 bases at J; junction bases unmatched: 4. The CDR3 region is CASSAIQGNYGYTF. The DNA of the CDR3 is TGTGCCAGCAGTGCAATACAGGGGAACTATGGCTACACCTTC.

The CDR3 is CASRLHAGNEQFF. In nucleotides, the CDR3 is TGTGCCAGCAGACTCCACGCCGGCAATGAGCAGTTCTTC. The chain recombines TRBV5-5 with TRBJ2-1; D not certain. V gave up 5 bases and J gave up 6 bases, with 12 bases separating them. This CDR3 region has 13 residues. Germline CDR1 reads SGHKS; CDR2 reads YYEKEE (reference sequence).

In DNA, the CDR3 is TGTGCCAGCAGCACCGGACAGGGAACCTACGAGCAGTACTTC. It yields the protein CASSTGQGTYEQYF. This chain links TRBV7-9 with TRBJ2-7; TRBD1 matches 8 bases. CDR1 SEHNR and CDR2 FQNEAQ come from the germline V gene (reference sequence). Trimming took 5 bases from V and 2 from J; bases not matched to a gene: 5. The CDR3 length is 14 residues.

The V gene is TRBV5-1, the J gene TRBJ2-7; D might be TRBD2 (5 bases). CDR3 length equals 18 residues. The V end lost 1 base, the J end lost 4 bases, and 24 bases lay between the germline ends. Germline values: CDR1 SGHRS, CDR2 YFSETQ. This chain's CDR3 is CASSLLFSTVDLYYEQYF. DNA for the CDR3: TGCGCCAGCAGCTTGTTGTTCTCAACCGTGGACTTATATTACGAGCAGTACTTC.

This chain links TRBV9 with TRBJ1-4, with D uncertain. This CDR3 comprises 15 residues. The germline V gene has CDR1 SGDLS and CDR2 YYNGEE. V was cut by 0 bases and J by 2 bases, with 8 bases left in between. Written as DNA, the CDR3 is TGTGCCAGCAGCGTAGGAGGAATCACTAATGAAAAACTGTTTTTT. It codes for CASSVGGITNEKLFF.

This clone was observed once. The chain carries TRBV19 and TRBJ2-7; the match to TRBD1 covers 9 bases. Germline V gives CDR1 LNHDA, CDR2 SQIVND (reference sequence). Losses at the gene ends were 7 bases for V and 2 bases for J; bases not matched to a gene: 6. The CDR3 sequence is 14 residues long. CDR3 sequence: CASTGDRDPYEQYF. The CDR3 DNA reads as TGTGCCAGTACCGGGGACAGGGACCCCTACGAGCAGTACTTC.

This chain uses TRBV9 with TRBJ2-1, with TRBD2 identical over 12 bases. The trim removed 0 bases at V and 5 bases at J, leaving 3 bases unmatched. CDR1 SGDLS and CDR2 YYNGEE come from the germline V gene. The length of the CDR3 is 16 residues. The chain's CDR3 is CASSVELAGGNNEQFF. CDR3 in DNA: TGTGCCAGCAGCGTAGAACTAGCGGGGGGCAACAATGAGCAGTTCTTC.

The chain joins TRBV4-2 to TRBJ2-3; 11 nucleotides line up with TRBD2. The CDR3 runs to 17 residues. Germline CDR1 is LGHNA and CDR2 is YNFKEQ. V lost 0 bases and J lost 6; bases outside the gene matches: 8. The DNA for the CDR3 is TGTGCCAGCAGCCAAGACCCCTTAGCGGGGGGGTGGGATACGCAGTATTTT. Protein sequence: CASSQDPLAGGWDTQYF.

The chain is built from TRBV7-6 and TRBJ2-3; TRBD2 aligns across 7 bases. V gave up 1 base and J gave up 1 base; unmatched junction bases: 5. CDR3 size: 16 residues. Germline CDR1 is SGHVS and CDR2 is FNYEAQ. The CDR3 region has the DNA TGTGCCAGCAGCTTAGTTTCGCTAGCGGGCACAGATACGCAGTATTTT. It translates to CASSLVSLAGTDTQYF.

The V call is TRBV6-5, the J call TRBJ2-5; 10 bases agree with TRBD2. V dropped 6 bases and J dropped 2; count of bases not matched to a gene: 6. Germline V gene sequence: CDR1 MNHEY, CDR2 SVGAGI. The CDR3 runs 15 residues. In DNA, the CDR3 is TGTGCCAGCAGACCCGGGACTAGCGTTCAAGAGACCCAGTACTTC. This encodes CASRPGTSVQETQYF.

This clone was counted between two and nine times. The chain employs TRBV10-2 and TRBJ2-6, with D perhaps matching TRBD2 (5 bases). Germline CDR1 is WSHSY and CDR2 is SAAADI. Trimming stripped 7 bases from V and 0 bases from J, with 10 bases between. CDR3 size: 15 residues. CDR3 region: CASKLGNSGANVLTF. CDR3 sequence (DNA): TGCGCCAGCAAACTCGGGAACTCTGGGGCCAACGTCCTGACTTTC.

This clone occurred a few times. The chain is built from TRBV18 and TRBJ2-7; 8 nucleotides match TRBD1. This CDR3 region has 15 residues. CDR1 is KGHSH, CDR2 LQKENI, per germline. V lost 5 bases, J lost 1 base, and 7 bases stayed unmatched. The CDR3 nucleotides read TGTGCCAGCTCAGCGGACAGGGCGGGGTCCTACGAGCAGTACTTC. Its translation: CASSADRAGSYEQYF.

This clone was seen a single time. The chain employs TRBV7-3 and TRBJ1-2; a weak D match, TRBD1 (5 bases). This CDR3 is built from 12 residues. CDR1 and CDR2 from the germline V gene are SGHTA and FQGTGA. V shed 5 bases and J shed 7 bases, with 11 bases lying between them. The CDR3 loop is CASSNPGGGYTF. The CDR3 DNA is TGTGCCAGCAGCAACCCGGGGGGTGGCTACACCTTC. Filled out from reference TRBV7-3 and TRBJ1-2, the complete variable domain reads GAGVSQTPSNKVTEKGKYVELRCDPISGHTALYWYRQSLGQGPEFLIYFQGTGAADDSGLPNDRFFAVRPEGSVSTLKIQRTERGDSAVYLCASSNPGGGYTFGSGTRLTVV.

The J gene is TRBJ1-4, the V gene TRBV7-9; D remains unclear. CDR1 SEHNR and CDR2 FQNEAQ come from the germline V gene (reference sequence). V was shortened by 5 bases and J by 3 bases, with 10 bases between the two germline ends. The CDR3 totals 14 residues. The DNA of the CDR3 is TGTGCCAGCAGCCCCATTGGCTCTAATGAAAAACTGTTTTTT. Translating gives CASSPIGSNEKLFF. Using reference TRBV7-9 and TRBJ1-4 for the parts outside the CDR3, the full variable domain is DTGVSQNPRHKITKRGQNVTFRCDPISEHNRLYWYRQTLGQGPEFLTYFQNEAQLEKSRLLSDRFSAERPKGSFSTLEIQRTEQGDSAMYLCASSPIGSNEKLFFGSGTQLSVL.

V usage is TRBV15 and J usage is TRBJ2-5, with 14 bases fitting TRBD2. The CDR3 length is 16 residues. V trimming: 5 bases; J trimming: 6 bases; junction bases outside the gene matches: 8. CDR1 and CDR2 from the germline V gene are LNHNV and YYDKDF (reference sequence). The CDR3 sequence is CATSPLGTSGRKTQYF. Here the CDR3 DNA reads TGTGCCACCAGCCCCCTCGGGACTAGCGGGAGAAAGACCCAGTACTTC.